The 32 T cell receptor beta chains presented below share a single source sample, sequenced in a study of T cell responses to AZD1222 COVID-19 vaccine. Sequenced by immunoSEQ multiplex PCR; TCRdb stores in-frame clones only, minus some. Of 120,000 or so clones in the sample, 75% to 90% were seen once. The sample here was peripheral blood, taken on day 0 of MenACWY control vaccination. These receptors all stem from an adult in good health.

The chain is built from TRBV6-2 or TRBV6-3 and TRBJ1-2, with D unclear. CDR1 and CDR2 from the germline V gene are MNHEY and SVGEGT. V lost 5 bases to trimming and J lost 8 bases, with 18 bases between them. The CDR3 is 14 residues long. CDR3 amino acids: CASSPIDNLGGYTF. CDR3 coding DNA: TGTGCCAGCAGTCCAATCGACAACCTGGGAGGCTACACCTTC.

The rearrangement links TRBV30 to TRBJ1-5, with D hard to call. The germline V gene encodes CDR1 GTSNPN and CDR2 SVGIG (reference sequence). The CDR3 consists of 14 residues. With 6 bases removed from V and 0 bases from J, the gap between germline ends came to 12 bases. This CDR3 reads CACTPPYSNQPQHF. As DNA, the CDR3 is TGTGCCTGCACGCCCCCGTATAGCAATCAGCCCCAGCATTTT.

The chain carries TRBV19 and TRBJ2-7; 7 nucleotides line up with TRBD2. Germline V gene data show CDR1 as LNHDA and CDR2 as SQIVND (reference sequence). The V and J ends lost 5 bases and 0 bases, in that order; junction bases with no gene match: 7. CDR3 length: 15 amino acids. The CDR3 DNA follows: TGTGCCAGTAGTTCCATAGCGGGTACCTCCTACGAGCAGTACTTC. This translates into CASSSIAGTSYEQYF.

The chain recombines TRBV5-1 with TRBJ2-3; D is perhaps TRBD2 (7 bases). The V end was cut by 0 bases, the J end by 4 bases, with 9 bases between. Per the germline V gene, CDR1 is SGHRS and CDR2 is YFSETQ. The CDR3 is 14 residues long. The CDR3 sequence is CASSLAGGPDTQYF. CDR3 DNA: TGCGCCAGCAGCTTGGCCGGGGGGCCAGATACGCAGTATTTT.

The chain uses TRBV2 and TRBJ1-1; 8 bases are a match to TRBD1. The CDR3 has 14 residues. V gave up 7 bases and J gave up 4 bases; unmatched junction bases: 8. The germline gives CDR1 SNHLY, CDR2 FYNNEI. The CDR3 bases are TGTGCCAGCAATAGACAGGGGCCGGCCACTGAAGCTTTCTTT. This gives the protein CASNRQGPATEAFF. Together with reference TRBV2 and TRBJ1-1, the CDR3 gives the full variable domain: EPEVTQTPSHQVTQMGQEVILRCVPISNHLYFYWYRQILGQKVEFLVSFYNNEISEKSEIFDDQFSVERPDGSNFTLKIRSTKLEDSAMYFCASNRQGPATEAFFGQGTRLTVV.

The chain joins TRBV7-3 to TRBJ2-7; 9 bases are shared with TRBD1. The CDR3 contains 14 residues. From germline, CDR1 is SGHTA and CDR2 FQGTGA. The J segment lost 2 bases and the V segment lost 5 bases, leaving 4 bases of the junction unmatched. CDR3 DNA sequence: TGTGCCAGCAGCCCCTGGACAGGGGCCTACGAGCAGTACTTC. This sequence encodes CASSPWTGAYEQYF.

This clone occurred once. V usage is TRBV4-2 and J usage is TRBJ2-5; TRBD2 matches at 10 bases. CDR1 is LGHNA and CDR2 is YNFKEQ in the germline V gene. The CDR3 loop spans 16 amino acids. With V trimmed by 1 base and J by 5 bases, 7 bases remained unmatched. The CDR3 region has the DNA TGTGCCAGCAGCCAAGGGGCTAGCGGGAGAGGTGAGACCCAGTACTTC. As protein: CASSQGASGRGETQYF.

V is TRBV6-6 and J is TRBJ2-2, with a tentative D call TRBD2 (5 bases). Trimming removed 6 bases at V and 7 bases at J, with 15 bases between. CDR3 length: 14 residues. From germline, CDR1 is MNHNY and CDR2 SVGAGI (reference sequence). The CDR3 DNA sequence: TGTGCCAGCAGGGAGGTAGGGAGCAGCGGGGAGCTGTTTTTT. Its translation: CASREVGSSGELFF.

In this sample, this clone turned up once. The chain couples TRBV11-3 to TRBJ2-2; a possible D gene is TRBD1 (5 bases). Trimming took off 1 base at V and 5 bases at J, with 14 bases between the two ends. CDR3 length: 16 amino acids. Looked up from germline, CDR1 is SGHNT and CDR2 is YENEEA. The CDR3 here is CASSLVGNAGTGELFF. The CDR3 DNA reads as TGTGCCAGCAGCTTAGTCGGAAACGCAGGGACCGGGGAGCTGTTTTTT.

The chain carries TRBV6-1 and TRBJ2-2; maybe TRBD1 (6 bases). CDR3 length: 15 residues. Germline V lookup: CDR1 MNHNS, CDR2 SASEGT. The ends were cut back, 5 bases at V and 1 base at J, with 11 bases in the middle. The CDR3 region has the DNA TGTGCCAGCAGTTCGACGACAGGGAACACCGGGGAGCTGTTTTTT. Translation gives CASSSTTGNTGELFF.

The chain recombines TRBV6-4 with TRBJ2-3; TRBD2 agrees at 10 bases. The CDR3 spans 17 residues. Trimming removed 0 bases from V and 1 base from J; junction bases left unmatched: 4. The germline V gene has CDR1 MRHNA and CDR2 SNTAGT. The CDR3 reads CASSDSPGTSGTDTQYF. CDR3 sequence (DNA): TGTGCCAGCAGTGACTCACCCGGGACTAGCGGCACAGATACGCAGTATTTT.

The gene calls are TRBV11-3 and TRBJ2-5, with 8 bases matching TRBD1. Per germline, CDR1 SGHNT and CDR2 YENEEA. This CDR3 has 15 amino acids. J was trimmed by 5 bases and V by 4 bases; bases with no gene match: 9. The CDR3 loop is CASSSFGQGSETQYF. Written as DNA, the CDR3 is TGTGCCAGCAGCTCCTTTGGACAGGGTAGCGAGACCCAGTACTTC.

The rearrangement links TRBV10-3 to TRBJ2-2, with 11 nucleotides matching TRBD2. Germline-derived CDR1 and CDR2 are ENHRY and SYGVKD. J lost 1 base, V lost 8 bases, and 3 bases had no gene match. The CDR3 totals 15 residues. CDR3 nucleotide sequence: TGTGCCATCTATAGCGGGAGGGGGAACACCGGGGAGCTGTTTTTT. It codes for CAIYSGRGNTGELFF.

This rearrangement joins TRBV3-1 (or the pseudogene TRBV3-2) to TRBJ1-3, with D possibly TRBD1 on 5 matching bases. The CDR3 extends over 16 amino acids. The V end was cut by 0 bases, the J end by 1 base, with 10 bases between. The germline CDR1 and CDR2 sequences are LGHDT and YNNKEL (reference sequence). The CDR3 sequence: CASSQDPGGSGNTIYF. The CDR3 nucleotides are TGTGCCAGCAGCCAAGATCCGGGGGGGTCTGGAAACACCATATATTTT.

The chain couples TRBV2 to TRBJ1-1; TRBD1 matches 8 bases. This CDR3 is built from 13 residues. Trimming removed 5 bases from V and 4 bases from J; junction bases left unmatched: 3. CDR1 is SNHLY and CDR2 is FYNNEI in the germline V gene. In nucleotides, the CDR3 is TGTGCCAGCAGTAAGGACAGGGTCACTGAAGCTTTCTTT. It encodes CASSKDRVTEAFF.

This chain links TRBV12-5 with TRBJ2-7; D gene uncertain. V lost 1 base, J lost 0 bases, and 7 bases lay in between. Germline V lookup: CDR1 LGHNT, CDR2 FRNRAP. CDR3 length: 14 amino acids. CDR3 coding DNA: TGTGCTAGTGGTTTGGAACCGGACTCCTACGAGCAGTACTTC. As protein: CASGLEPDSYEQYF.

This chain links TRBV30 with TRBJ2-5, with 9 bases identical to TRBD2. This CDR3 has 16 residues. After removal of 2 bases from V and 5 bases from J, the junction contained 12 bases not matched to a gene. Germline assignment: CDR1 GTSNPN and CDR2 SVGIG (reference sequence). The CDR3 here is CAWSTLAGSKGETQYF. Here the CDR3 DNA reads TGTGCCTGGAGTACCCTAGCGGGATCTAAAGGGGAGACCCAGTACTTC.

For the CDR3, the DNA is TGTGCCAGCAGCCAGAGGAACACTGAAGCTTTCTTT. This codes for CASSQRNTEAFF. The chain joins TRBV3-1 (or the pseudogene TRBV3-2) to TRBJ1-1; no reliable D call. Per the germline V gene, CDR1 is LGHDT and CDR2 is YNNKEL (reference sequence). This CDR3 has 12 residues. The V end lost 3 bases, the J end lost 1 base, and 3 bases lay between the germline ends.

The chain links TRBV2 to TRBJ1-2; D gene unclear. Between the trimmed V and J ends, which lost 2 bases and 4 bases, there was a span of 11 bases. Germline CDR1 and CDR2: SNHLY and FYNNEI. CDR3 length equals 14 residues. The CDR3 region has the DNA TGTGCCAGCAGTGAAAGCGAAGGGATCTATGGCTACACCTTC. This codes for CASSESEGIYGYTF.

The chain has TRBV3-1 (or the pseudogene TRBV3-2) and TRBJ2-1; 7 bases align to TRBD2. This CDR3 has 15 amino acids. The germline CDR1 and CDR2 sequences are LGHDT and YNNKEL (reference sequence). Losses at the gene ends were 6 bases for V and 0 bases for J; bases not matched to a gene: 5. CDR3 protein: CASSLPGGSYNEQFF. As DNA, the CDR3 is TGTGCCAGCAGTCTGCCGGGAGGCTCCTACAATGAGCAGTTCTTC.

The chain links TRBV7-9 to TRBJ1-5; 9 bases are a match to TRBD1. V shed 5 bases and J 6 bases; nucleotides not matched to a gene: 8. This CDR3 has 15 amino acids. In germline, CDR1 is SEHNR, CDR2 FQNEAQ (reference sequence). The CDR3 here is CASSMTGGEGQPQHF. CDR3 nucleotide sequence: TGTGCCAGCAGCATGACAGGGGGTGAAGGTCAGCCCCAGCATTTT.

The chain carries TRBV9 and TRBJ2-2; D perhaps matches TRBD2 (5 bases). The V end lost 4 bases, the J end lost 3 bases, and 13 bases lay between the germline ends. Germline CDR1 is SGDLS and CDR2 is YYNGEE. The CDR3 is 15 residues long. The CDR3, as DNA: TGTGCCAGCAGCCTGAGCGAGGGTTACACCGGGGAGCTGTTTTTT. Translating it yields CASSLSEGYTGELFF.

The chain recombines TRBV30 with TRBJ2-1, with no clear D. Germline assignment: CDR1 GTSNPN and CDR2 SVGIG (reference sequence). V was clipped by 2 bases and J by 6 bases, with 8 bases between them. This CDR3 is built from 12 residues. CDR3 sequence: CAWSRELNEQFF. The CDR3 DNA reads as TGTGCCTGGAGTAGAGAGCTCAATGAGCAGTTCTTC.

The CDR3 here is CASSMQGYTGELFF. The CDR3 region has the DNA TGCGCCAGCAGTATGCAGGGGTACACCGGGGAGCTGTTTTTT. The chain couples TRBV5-1 to TRBJ2-2; D might be TRBD1 (6 bases). This CDR3 is 14 amino acids long. The V and J ends lost 5 bases and 3 bases respectively, with 11 bases between them. Germline CDR1 is SGHRS and CDR2 is YFSETQ.

This clone has a handful of counts. The J gene is TRBJ1-1, the V gene TRBV28; the D is unclear. Germline values: CDR1 MDHEN, CDR2 SYDVKM. With 8 bases removed from V and 4 bases from J, the gap between germline ends came to 23 bases. CDR3 size: 16 residues. CDR3 region: CASRRSGFSRTTEAFF. CDR3 coding DNA: TGTGCCAGCCGTCGTAGCGGTTTTAGCCGTACCACTGAAGCTTTCTTT.

The CDR3 here is CASSLPSGEQFF. CDR3 DNA sequence: TGTGCCAGCAGCTTGCCTAGCGGGGAACAGTTCTTC. The rearrangement uses TRBV5-6 and TRBJ2-1; the match to TRBD2 covers 9 bases. In germline, CDR1 is SGHDT, CDR2 YYEEEE. V was pared by 1 base and J by 13 bases, with 3 bases of the junction left unmatched. The CDR3 is made up of 12 amino acids.

The V call is TRBV4-1, the J call TRBJ2-1; D possibly uses TRBD1 or TRBD2 (5 bases each). Deletions cut 6 bases from V and 0 bases from J, with 24 bases between. CDR3 length: 19 residues. The germline V gene has CDR1 MGHRA and CDR2 YSYEKL. In nucleotides, the CDR3 is TGCGCCAGCAGTCCAAGATCGTCTGGGACCCTAGACTCCTACAATGAGCAGTTCTTC. This translates into CASSPRSSGTLDSYNEQFF.

The chain carries TRBV7-2 and TRBJ2-7; TRBD2 matches 9 bases. This CDR3 spans 16 amino acids. The ends lost 1 base at V and 0 bases at J; junction bases unmatched: 4. Germline loops: CDR1 SGHTA, CDR2 FQGNSA. CDR3 nucleotide sequence: TGTGCCAGCAGCTTAGTCGGGACTAGCTCCTCCTACGAGCAGTACTTC. As protein: CASSLVGTSSSYEQYF.

The rearrangement links TRBV5-1 to TRBJ2-3; no reliable D call. The CDR3 loop spans 15 amino acids. Germline lookup yields CDR1 SGHRS and CDR2 YFSETQ. The V gene lost 4 bases and the J gene lost 2 bases, with 14 bases spanning the gap. The CDR3 reads CASSGGTPSTDTQYF. The CDR3 coding sequence is TGCGCCAGCAGCGGCGGCACACCATCCACAGATACGCAGTATTTT.

This clone came up a few times. The chain combines TRBV19 with TRBJ1-2; 7 nucleotides match TRBD1. Germline loops: CDR1 LNHDA, CDR2 SQIVND (reference sequence). Trimming at V came to 4 bases and at J to 2 bases, leaving 4 bases not matched to a gene. The CDR3 covers 14 residues. As DNA, the CDR3 is TGTGCCAGTAGTACCGGGACAGTAAACTATGGCTACACCTTC. Amino acid sequence: CASSTGTVNYGYTF.

V usage is TRBV18 and J usage is TRBJ1-3, with a tentative D call TRBD1 (5 bases). Germline V lookup: CDR1 KGHSH, CDR2 LQKENI. Trimming took off 3 bases at V and 0 bases at J, with 12 bases between the two ends. The CDR3 extends over 16 amino acids. CDR3 nucleotides: TGTGCCAGCTCACCGAACCAGGGTGACTCTGGAAACACCATATATTTT. It yields the protein CASSPNQGDSGNTIYF.

The genes are TRBV6-5 and TRBJ1-2; no clear D. The CDR3 extends over 15 amino acids. Germline CDR1 and CDR2: MNHEY and SVGAGI. The V gene lost 6 bases and the J gene lost 0 bases, with 14 bases spanning the gap. CDR3 sequence: CASRDGLIANYGYTF. The CDR3 coding sequence is TGTGCCAGCAGGGACGGACTGATAGCTAACTATGGCTACACCTTC.